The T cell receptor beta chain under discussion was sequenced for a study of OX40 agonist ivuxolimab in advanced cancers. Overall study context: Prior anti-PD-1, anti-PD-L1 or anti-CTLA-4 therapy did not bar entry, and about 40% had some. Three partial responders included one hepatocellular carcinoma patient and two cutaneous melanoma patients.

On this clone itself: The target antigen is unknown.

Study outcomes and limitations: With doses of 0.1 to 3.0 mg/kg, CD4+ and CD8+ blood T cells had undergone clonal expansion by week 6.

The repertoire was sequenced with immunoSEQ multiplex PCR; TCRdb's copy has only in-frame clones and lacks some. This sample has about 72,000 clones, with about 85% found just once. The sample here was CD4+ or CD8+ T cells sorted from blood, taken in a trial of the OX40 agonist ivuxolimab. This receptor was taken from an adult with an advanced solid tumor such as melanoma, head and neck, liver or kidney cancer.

The CDR3 nucleotides are TGTGCCAGCTCACCCCCCCTGGCAGAAGCTTTCTTT. Its protein product is CASSPPLAEAFF. The J gene is TRBJ1-1, the V gene TRBV18; D ambiguous. The CDR3 is made up of 12 amino acids. Germline lookup yields CDR1 KGHSH and CDR2 LQKENI. Trimming removed 3 bases at V and 8 bases at J, with 10 bases between.